This TCR beta chain was profiled in a study of shared clonotypes between healthy human individuals. General study results and limits: Despite large depth, sorted-subset datasets appeared incompletely sequenced. A generally larger estimated richness was seen in naive subsets than in memory subsets.

It was across several immunoSEQ plates that each subset's genomic DNA was evenly split. The data were produced by immunoSEQ multiplex PCR, yet TCRdb's version contains in-frame clones alone and is incomplete. The repertoire has approximately 2,000,000 clones, around 92% of them found once; the top ten carry 0.3% to 0.4%. About this clone itself: Its target is not known. The same CDR3 can be traced to other DNA sequences in this sample.

The receptor's source is a man aged 18 to 30 in good health. Some clones in this sample may be carry-over from other donors' samples. Sequenced: naive CD4+ T cells from PBMCs. Subset indicated: CD45RA+ positively selected.

The CDR3 here is CAISESDGSGNTIYF. The CDR3 DNA reads TGTGCCATCAGTGAGTCCGATGGCTCTGGAAACACCATATATTTT. The chain carries TRBV10-3 and TRBJ1-3; D is unclear. V lost 0 bases to trimming and J lost 0 bases, with 6 bases between them. CDR3 size: 15 residues. Germline V gives CDR1 ENHRY, CDR2 SYGVKD.